These T cell receptor beta chains were read from a single sample in a study. TCRdb used MiXCR to reprocess the RT-PCR reads, holding one entry per CDR3 protein. The table includes 550,000 to 750,000 distinct CDR3 sequences, approximately 15% detected once. Sequencing was done on a sample of memory CD4+ T cells from blood. These TCRs come from a female donor in good health, serving as a healthy control. The CDR3 runs from the conserved cysteine through the conserved F or W. The D gene is left open where the match is weak. Not every row has a clone size; where given, it reads once, few, many or a size class.

d_gene,j_gene,abundance,v_gene,CDR3nt,CDR3aa
NA,TRBJ1-1,once,TRBV15,TGTGCCACCAGCAAGGGAGGGTCCATGAACACTGAAGCTTTCTTT,CATSKGGSMNTEAFF
NA,TRBJ2-3,many,TRBV6-5,TGTGCCAGCAGTTACGGGTCTTTAGGAGATACGCAGTATTTT,CASSYGSLGDTQYF
NA,TRBJ2-7,NA,TRBV6-6,TGTGCCAGCAGTTACGTATTTGACGAGCAGTACTTC,CASSYVFDEQYF
TRBD1,TRBJ1-1,NA,TRBV7-9,TGTGCCAGCAGCTTGGGCCAGGGGGCGGACACTGAAGCTTTCTTT,CASSLGQGADTEAFF
NA,TRBJ1-1,NA,TRBV6-5,TGTGCCAGCAGTCTTTGGCGGCTGGCGGACACTGAAGCTTTCTTT,CASSLWRLADTEAFF
TRBD2,TRBJ2-3,NA,TRBV3-1,TGTGCCAGCAGCCAGAGTAGCGGGAGTACAGATACGCAGTATTTT,CASSQSSGSTDTQYF
NA,TRBJ1-2,NA,TRBV7-3,TGTGCCAGCAGCTTAATGCGGGCCGGACAAGGACATGGCTACACCTTC,CASSLMRAGQGHGYTF
NA,TRBJ2-1,few,TRBV27,TGTGCCAGCAGCCCCACTAATGACGGTCTGGAGCCGCACAATGAGCAGTTCTTC,CASSPTNDGLEPHNEQFF
TRBD1,TRBJ1-1,few,TRBV6-5,TGTGCCAGCAGCACGACAGGGACTGAAGCTTTCTTT,CASSTTGTEAFF
NA,TRBJ2-6,NA,TRBV18,TGTGCCAGCTCACCAAAAAGCTCTGGGGCCAACGTCCTGACTTTC,CASSPKSSGANVLTF
TRBD2,TRBJ2-5,few,TRBV27,TGTGCCAGCAGCCCCTGGGGGGAGGGAGAGACCCAGTACTTC,CASSPWGEGETQYF
NA,TRBJ1-3,NA,TRBV7-2,TGTGCCAGCAGCTCCCCGCCGGGGGGCTGGGGTGGAAACACCATATATTTT,CASSSPPGGWGGNTIYF
TRBD2,TRBJ2-2,NA,TRBV18,TGTGCCAGCACGCCAGGACTAGCGGACATCGGGGAGCTGTTTTTT,CASTPGLADIGELFF
NA,TRBJ2-1,few,TRBV20-1,TGCAGTGCTAAGATTGGGGGCCTCAATGAGCAGTTCTTC,CSAKIGGLNEQFF
NA,TRBJ2-1,few,TRBV20-1,TGCAGTGCTATCGTGGGGACCTACAATGAGCAGTTCTTC,CSAIVGTYNEQFF
TRBD2,TRBJ2-6,many,TRBV27,TGTGCCAGCAGTCCTCGGACTAGCGGAGGCTCTGGGGCCAACGTCCTGACTTTC,CASSPRTSGGSGANVLTF
TRBD2,TRBJ2-7,many,TRBV10-3,TGTGCCATCGCTAGCGGGAGGGCCTACGAGCAGTACTTC,CAIASGRAYEQYF
TRBD1,TRBJ1-4,few,TRBV5-6,TGTGCCAGCTCTTTTTACGGGACAGGGAGGACAAAACTGTTTTTT,CASSFYGTGRTKLFF
TRBD2,TRBJ2-7,few,TRBV5-5,TGTGCCAGCAGCTTGGCGTCGCTAGCGGGACTCAGCGAGCAGTACTTC,CASSLASLAGLSEQYF
TRBD1,TRBJ1-1,NA,TRBV7-6,TGTGCCAGCAGCCCGGGGACAGGAGAAAACACTGAAGCTTTCTTT,CASSPGTGENTEAFF
TRBD1,TRBJ1-2,many,TRBV12-3/TRBV12-4,TGTGCCAGCAGTGGGGGGGTACGACAGGGGACGGATGGCTACACCTTC,CASSGGVRQGTDGYTF
NA,TRBJ1-2,NA,TRBV30,TGTGCCTGGAGTGCCTCCTCCCCTTATGGCTACACCTTC,CAWSASSPYGYTF
NA,TRBJ2-7,many,TRBV10-3,TGTGCCATCAGTGAGGGCGCTCGATCCTACGAGCAGTACTTC,CAISEGARSYEQYF
TRBD1,TRBJ1-5,NA,TRBV6-6,TGTGCTTCCAGACCGGGACAGAATAATCAGCCCCAGCATTTT,CASRPGQNNQPQHF
NA,TRBJ1-4,NA,TRBV19,TGTGCCAGTAGTTGGGCTCACGAAAAACTGTTTTTT,CASSWAHEKLFF
NA,TRBJ1-5,NA,TRBV30,TGTGCCTGGAGTAACAGGGGCAATCAGCCCCAGCATTTT,CAWSNRGNQPQHF
NA,TRBJ2-1,NA,TRBV20-1,TGCAGTGCTAGAAAGATCAGCGGCGCGGGATCCTACAATGAGCAGTTCTTC,CSARKISGAGSYNEQFF
NA,TRBJ2-7,NA,TRBV30,TGTGCCTGGAGGGGAAAGGCCTCGGGTGAGCAGTACTTC,CAWRGKASGEQYF
NA,TRBJ2-1,many,TRBV5-1,TGCGCCAGCAGCTTCCTGGTGGGGGCCGGGAATGAGCAGTTCTTC,CASSFLVGAGNEQFF
TRBD1,TRBJ2-4,NA,TRBV6-6,TGTGCCAGCAGGGGACAGGGGTTAAACATTCAGTACTTC,CASRGQGLNIQYF
TRBD2,TRBJ2-2,NA,TRBV7-3,TGTGCCAGCAGCTACATGGCTAGCGGGAGCACCGGGGAGCTGTTTTTT,CASSYMASGSTGELFF
TRBD1,TRBJ2-7,few,TRBV29-1,TGCAGCTTTGCGACTCAGGGGGCTCCCTACGAGCAGTACTTC,CSFATQGAPYEQYF
NA,TRBJ2-3,few,TRBV5-1,TGCGCCAGCAGCCCAACCCCGGGCCAAAGCGGCAATACGCAGTATTTT,CASSPTPGQSGNTQYF
NA,TRBJ2-1,NA,TRBV6-2/TRBV6-3,TGTGCCAGCACCGACCCTAATTTCAATGAGCAGTTCTTC,CASTDPNFNEQFF
NA,TRBJ2-5,many,TRBV6-2/TRBV6-3,TGTGCCAGCAGTTACGGGGCAGGTCAACCACAAGAGACCCAGTACTTC,CASSYGAGQPQETQYF
TRBD1,TRBJ1-3,many,TRBV5-5,TGTGCCAGCAGCTTGGCCGGGACGGGACAGGGGTTAAACACCATATATTTT,CASSLAGTGQGLNTIYF
NA,TRBJ2-1,few,TRBV20-1,TGCAGTGCTAGAAAAACAGGGTCTCCCTACAATGAGCAGTTCTTC,CSARKTGSPYNEQFF
TRBD1,TRBJ1-2,few,TRBV20-1,TGCAGTGCGCCCCCCGGGACAGGGGATGGCTACACCTTC,CSAPPGTGDGYTF
NA,TRBJ2-3,many,TRBV20-1,TGCAGTGCTAGACCTAGTAGCGGCACAGATACGCAGTATTTT,CSARPSSGTDTQYF
TRBD1,TRBJ2-2,NA,TRBV11-2,TGTGCCAGCCAGACCTACAGGGGCCCCACTGCCGGGGAGCTGTTTTTT,CASQTYRGPTAGELFF
NA,TRBJ2-5,NA,TRBV6-2/TRBV6-3,TGTGCCAGCGGTACGACAAGGATGTTAGAGACCCAGTACTTC,CASGTTRMLETQYF
TRBD2,TRBJ2-3,many,TRBV7-2,TGTGCCAGCAGCCCCTGGACTAGCGGGCCGGGAGATACGCAGTATTTT,CASSPWTSGPGDTQYF
TRBD1,TRBJ1-5,few,TRBV30,TGTGCCTGGGGACAGGGTCCCCAGCCCCAGCATTTT,CAWGQGPQPQHF
TRBD1,TRBJ2-1,NA,TRBV11-3,TGTGCCAGAGGACAGGGGGAGAATGAGCAGTTCTTC,CARGQGENEQFF
NA,TRBJ1-5,few,TRBV20-1,TGCAGTGCTAGAGATAGCCAGAGGGTTGTGAGCAATCAGCCCCAGCATTTT,CSARDSQRVVSNQPQHF
NA,TRBJ1-1,NA,TRBV6-1,TGTGCCAGCACGGGAGTTGGGGGGAGGGCTTTCTTT,CASTGVGGRAFF
TRBD2,TRBJ2-1,few,TRBV9,TGTGCCAGCAGCGTAGGACTAGCGGCCTGGGATGAGCAGTTCTTC,CASSVGLAAWDEQFF